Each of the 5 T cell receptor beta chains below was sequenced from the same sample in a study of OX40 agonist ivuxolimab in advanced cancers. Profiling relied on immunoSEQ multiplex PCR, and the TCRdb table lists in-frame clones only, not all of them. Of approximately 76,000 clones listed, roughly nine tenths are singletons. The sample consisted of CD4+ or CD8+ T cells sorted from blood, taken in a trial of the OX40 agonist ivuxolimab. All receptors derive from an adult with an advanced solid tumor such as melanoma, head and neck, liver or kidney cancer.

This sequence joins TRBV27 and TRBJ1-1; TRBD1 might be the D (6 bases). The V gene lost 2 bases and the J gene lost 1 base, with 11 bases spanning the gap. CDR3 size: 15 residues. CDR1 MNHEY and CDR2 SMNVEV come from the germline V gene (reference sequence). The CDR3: CASSLGGAGNTEAFF. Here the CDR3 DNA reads TGTGCCAGCAGTTTAGGGGGGGCGGGGAACACTGAAGCTTTCTTT.

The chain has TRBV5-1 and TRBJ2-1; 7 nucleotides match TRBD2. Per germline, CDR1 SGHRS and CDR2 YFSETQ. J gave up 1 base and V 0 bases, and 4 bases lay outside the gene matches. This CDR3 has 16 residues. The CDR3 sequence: CASSLEAAGSYNEQFF. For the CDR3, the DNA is TGCGCCAGCAGCTTGGAGGCAGCGGGATCCTACAATGAGCAGTTCTTC.

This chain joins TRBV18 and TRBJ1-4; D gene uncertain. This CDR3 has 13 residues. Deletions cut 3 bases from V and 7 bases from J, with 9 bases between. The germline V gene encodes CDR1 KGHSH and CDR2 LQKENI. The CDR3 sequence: CASSPQSPEKLFF. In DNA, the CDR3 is TGTGCCAGCTCACCCCAAAGCCCTGAAAAACTGTTTTTT.

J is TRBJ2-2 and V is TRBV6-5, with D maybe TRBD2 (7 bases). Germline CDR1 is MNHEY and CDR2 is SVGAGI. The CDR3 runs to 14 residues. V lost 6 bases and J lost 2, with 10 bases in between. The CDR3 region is CASRRGPNTGELFF. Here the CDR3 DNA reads TGTGCCAGCAGGCGGGGGCCAAACACCGGGGAGCTGTTTTTT.

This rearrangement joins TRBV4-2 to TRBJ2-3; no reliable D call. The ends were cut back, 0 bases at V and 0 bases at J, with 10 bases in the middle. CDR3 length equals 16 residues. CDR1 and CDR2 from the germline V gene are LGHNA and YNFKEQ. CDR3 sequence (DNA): TGTGCCAGCAGCCAAGACGCGCGGAGTAGCACAGATACGCAGTATTTT. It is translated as CASSQDARSSTDTQYF.